One T cell receptor (beta chain) is described in this entry. As yet, its antigen is unknown. The record originates from a study of siplizumab effects on memory and regulatory T cells. The study, taken as a whole, reports: Naive T cells were seen as more diverse than memory cells and as major alloresponse contributors.

Sequencing of each sample assayed some 9.4 x 10^4 TCR templates. The data were produced by immunoSEQ multiplex PCR, yet TCRdb's version contains in-frame clones alone and is incomplete. The sample carries fewer than 100,000 clones, roughly 94% recorded once. Trimming took 1 base from V and 4 from J, leaving 8 bases between them. The CDR3 sequence is 14 residues long. Germline V gene lookup returns CDR1 KGHSH and CDR2 LQKENI. The origin of this receptor is a human donor in good health. This chain connects TRBV18 to TRBJ2-1; D gene ambiguous. Sequencing was carried out using CD8+ T cells sorted from blood. CDR3 amino acids: CASSPLGDYNEQFF. DNA for the CDR3: TGTGCCAGCTCACCACTCGGCGATTACAATGAGCAGTTCTTC.